Listed below are T cell receptor beta chains from one sample, sequenced in a study of HIV-infected patients and healthy controls. TCRdb fed the 5' RACE reads into MiXCR, producing one record per CDR3 protein. The sample holds approximately 64,000 distinct CDR3 sequences, approximately 21% seen once. The sample consisted of CD4+ T cells from blood. The receptor source for this set is a human donor in good health. The CDR3 runs from the conserved cysteine through the conserved F or W. The order of the fields is CDR3 DNA, CDR3 protein, clone size, D gene, J gene, V gene. A D gene is named only where the DNA matches it firmly. Size is stated for part of the rows, as once, few or many counts, or as a class when the clone is expanded.

TGTGCCAGCAGCTTACTGACTAGCGGCTACAATGAGCAGTTCTTC | CASSLLTSGYNEQFF | few | TRBD2 | TRBJ2-1 | TRBV7-2
TGTGCCACCGACGGGGGGGGAAGGCCAAGCACAGATACGCAGTATTTT | CATDGGGRPSTDTQYF | . | TRBD2 | TRBJ2-3 | TRBV7-9
TGTGCCAGCAGTGACGAGAGGACAGGATTTAGCAATCAGCCCCAGCATTTT | CASSDERTGFSNQPQHF | many | TRBD1 | TRBJ1-5 | TRBV2
TGCAGTGCTAGAGATACAAGCGCGATGGAGACCCAGTACTTC | CSARDTSAMETQYF | many | . | TRBJ2-5 | TRBV20-1
TGTGCCAGCAGTTACGGTGGCACTGAAGCTTTCTTT | CASSYGGTEAFF | . | . | TRBJ1-1 | TRBV6-6
TGCAGCGTTGACGCAGGTCAAGAGACCCAGTACTTC | CSVDAGQETQYF | many | . | TRBJ2-5 | TRBV29-1
TGCAGTGCTACCGAGGGGGGGCACAATGAGCAGTTCTTC | CSATEGGHNEQFF | . | . | TRBJ2-1 | TRBV20-1
TGCAGTGCCAGCACAGGGTTTAACACTGAAGCTTTCTTT | CSASTGFNTEAFF | many | . | TRBJ1-1 | TRBV20-1
TGTGCCAGCAGTGGGACGTCTAATTCACCCCTCCACTTT | CASSGTSNSPLHF | many | . | TRBJ1-6 | TRBV6-6
TGTGCCAGCAGAAAGGGGGGGGAAGACGAGCAGTACTTC | CASRKGGEDEQYF | many | . | TRBJ2-7 | TRBV6-1
TGTGCCAGCAGTTTATTTCAGGGAAGCTATGGCTACACCTTC | CASSLFQGSYGYTF | . | . | TRBJ1-2 | TRBV12-3/TRBV12-4
TGTGCCAGCTCATTTGTGACGGCCACCAATGAAAAACTGTTTTTT | CASSFVTATNEKLFF | . | . | TRBJ1-4 | TRBV18
TGCAGTGCTAGCTTAGCGGGGTCCTACGAGCAGTACTTC | CSASLAGSYEQYF | . | TRBD2 | TRBJ2-7 | TRBV20-1
TGCGCCAGCAGCCAACTAGCGGGGGCGCGCTACGAGCAGTACTTC | CASSQLAGARYEQYF | . | TRBD2 | TRBJ2-7 | TRBV4-3
TGTGCCAGCAGCTTGGAGGGCCTCCTCACAGATACGCAGTATTTT | CASSLEGLLTDTQYF | . | . | TRBJ2-3 | TRBV5-6